Included here is one T cell receptor (beta chain) sequence, with context. This entry belongs to a study of blood T cell repertoires in COVID-19. Study in general: COVID-19 samples collected from the United States, Italy and Spain covered acute and convalescent phases.

V was pared by 1 base and J by 8 bases, with 11 bases between. The CDR3 has 13 amino acids. The V gene's germline CDR1 is LGHDT and CDR2 YNNKEL (reference sequence). Only in-frame clones appear in the TCRdb table, and some are missing; sequencing was by immunoSEQ multiplex PCR. Of about 210,000 clones in the sample, roughly 89% were seen once. The chain links TRBV3-1 (or the pseudogene TRBV3-2) to TRBJ1-1, with unresolved D. What was sequenced was PBMCs or T cells enriched from blood (not recorded which). The source is a woman in her twenties or thirties who had been exposed to COVID-19. CDR3 protein: CASSQGGTGEAFF. For the CDR3, the DNA is TGTGCCAGCAGCCAAGGAGGCACGGGAGAAGCTTTCTTT.